This TCR beta chain was observed in a study of T cells in Graves' hyperthyroidism and ophthalmopathy. This clonotype turned up a few times. The CDR3 regions of TCR beta were amplified from RNA transcripts. In the first-round RT-PCR of the TCR CDR3, the HTBI primer set was used. TCRdb processed the multiplex PCR reads anew with MiXCR; each CDR3 protein has one entry. The data contain a few hundred thousand distinct CDR3 sequences, about 18% of them singletons. Germline V CDR1 and CDR2: LNHNV, YYDKDF (reference sequence). The CDR3 spans 15 residues. The ends were cut back, 7 bases at V and 3 bases at J, with 19 bases in the middle.

This chain uses TRBV15 with TRBJ2-7, with no clear D. The source of this sequence is a man between 18 and 29 years old with Graves' ophthalmopathy. Sequencing was performed on blood. CDR3 loop: CATTKGLFKNYEQYF. CDR3 in DNA: TGTGCCACCACTAAGGGCCTCTTTAAAAACTACGAGCAGTACTTC. Looking up the rest from reference TRBV15 and TRBJ2-7 gives the full variable domain: DAMVIQNPRYQVTQFGKPVTLSCSQTLNHNVMYWYQQKSSQAPKLLFHYYDKDFNNEADTPDNFQSRRPNTSFCFLDIRSPGLGDTAMYLCATTKGLFKNYEQYFGPGTRLTVT.